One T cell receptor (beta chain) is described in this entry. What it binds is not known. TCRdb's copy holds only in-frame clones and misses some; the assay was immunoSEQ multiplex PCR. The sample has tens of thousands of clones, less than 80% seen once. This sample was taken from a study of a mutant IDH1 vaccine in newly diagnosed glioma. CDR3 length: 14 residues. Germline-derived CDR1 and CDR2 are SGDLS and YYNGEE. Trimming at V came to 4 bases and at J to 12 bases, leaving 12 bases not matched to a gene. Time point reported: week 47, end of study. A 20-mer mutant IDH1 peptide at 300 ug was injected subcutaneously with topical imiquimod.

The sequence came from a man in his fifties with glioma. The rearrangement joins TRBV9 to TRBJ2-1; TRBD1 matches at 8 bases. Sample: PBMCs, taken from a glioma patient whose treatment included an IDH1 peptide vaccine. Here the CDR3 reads CASSPTQGVGGQFF. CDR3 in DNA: TGTGCCAGCAGCCCCACACAGGGGGTAGGTGGGCAGTTCTTC.